This T cell receptor beta chain derives from a study of graft-versus-host responses after intestinal transplantation. Overall study context: Recipients had multivisceral, liver-intestinal, or isolated intestinal transplants. Each patient got anti-thymocyte globulin induction, then tacrolimus and steroids for around three years. General study results and limits: GvH clones turned up in recipient marrow; some had shown up first in ileum or blood. Allografts carried high graft-versus-host to host-versus-graft clonal ratios in patients having graft-donor T cell macrochimerism.

Concerning this clone itself: Antigen: not known.

Trimming stripped 5 bases from V and 0 bases from J, with 11 bases between. Germline V gene data show CDR1 as SEHNR and CDR2 as FQNEAQ (reference sequence). The length of the CDR3 is 15 residues. Using immunoSEQ multiplex PCR, the repertoire was profiled, and TCRdb retains in-frame clones only, with some absent. This table has about 25,000 clones, approximately 82% appearing once. The gene calls are TRBV7-9 and TRBJ2-1; D is ambiguous. The sample in question was unstimulated CD8+ T cells sorted from spleen or lymph node cells, obtained before transplant. This clonotype was obtained from a human donor who was the organ donor for an intestinal transplant. CDR3 bases: TGTGCCAGCAGCAACACACATAGCTCCTACAATGAGCAGTTCTTC. Translated, it gives CASSNTHSSYNEQFF.